These 22 T cell receptor beta chains were all obtained from the same sample, sequenced in a study of identical twins. In TCRdb, the 5' RACE reads were re-called with MiXCR into one record per CDR3 protein. The sample lists roughly 290,000 distinct CDR3 sequences, around 8.8% occurring once. These data also formed part of another study, on yellow fever vaccine responses in identical twins.

Specimen: memory (CD45RO+) T cells sorted from blood. The receptors were gathered from a young woman in good health.

This clonotype was recorded many times. The rearrangement uses TRBV20-1 and TRBJ2-7; 10 bases map to TRBD2. The CDR3 runs to 14 residues. The V gene end was trimmed by 6 bases and the J gene end by 3 bases; junction bases not matched to a gene: 8. The germline V gene has CDR1 DFQATT and CDR2 SNEGSKA (reference sequence). CDR3 sequence (DNA): TGCAGTGCCACCCTAGCGGGAGTTATCTACGAGCAGTACTTC. Encoded protein: CSATLAGVIYEQYF.

At least ten counts were recorded for this clonotype. The genes are TRBV7-8 and TRBJ2-3; D call uncertain. Looked up from germline, CDR1 is SGHVS and CDR2 is FQNEAQ. The germline V and J ends were trimmed by 1 base and 5 bases, with 10 bases remaining between them. The CDR3 spans 14 residues. The CDR3 DNA reads TGTGCCAGCAGCTTAGAGTTCGGAGAAGATACGCAGTATTTT. This encodes CASSLEFGEDTQYF.

Only a few counts were recorded for this clonotype. J is TRBJ2-3 and V is TRBV11-2, with 10 bases identical to TRBD2. The CDR3 contains 21 residues. CDR1 is SGHAT and CDR2 is FQNNGV in the germline V gene. V gave up 1 base and J gave up 0 bases; unmatched junction bases: 16. CDR3 sequence: CASSLGVVSGRKTLSTDTQYF. DNA for the CDR3: TGTGCCAGCAGCTTAGGGGTCGTTAGCGGGAGGAAGACTTTGAGCACAGATACGCAGTATTTT.

The chain employs TRBV7-9 and TRBJ2-1; D is possibly TRBD2 (6 bases). The germline V gene has CDR1 SEHNR and CDR2 FQNEAQ (reference sequence). Trimming removed 5 bases from V and 0 bases from J, with 14 bases in between. The CDR3 covers 16 residues. This CDR3 is CASSPGTPSSYNEQFF. For the CDR3, the DNA is TGTGCCAGCAGCCCGGGGACTCCGAGCTCCTACAATGAGCAGTTCTTC.

This clonotype has a handful of counts. The chain is built from TRBV15 and TRBJ2-7; TRBD2 aligns across 9 bases. The CDR3 contains 16 residues. Trimming cost V 1 base and J 0 bases; bases outside gene matches: 4. Germline V gene data show CDR1 as LNHNV and CDR2 as YYDKDF (reference sequence). The CDR3 loop reads CATSRGLAVSSYEQYF. CDR3 DNA: TGTGCCACCAGCAGAGGACTAGCGGTTAGCTCCTACGAGCAGTACTTC.

In its sample, this clonotype was seen many times. The chain is built from TRBV5-1 and TRBJ2-2; no clear D gene. The V end lost 5 bases, the J end lost 8 bases, and 16 bases lay between the germline ends. Germline V lookup: CDR1 SGHRS, CDR2 YFSETQ. This CDR3 spans 14 amino acids. The CDR3 DNA reads TGCGCCAGCAGAGGACCGATCAGTAAGGGGGAGCTGTTTTTT. It codes for CASRGPISKGELFF.

The rearrangement uses TRBV20-1 and TRBJ2-7, with TRBD2 identical over 8 bases. This CDR3 contains 12 residues. Germline assignment: CDR1 DFQATT and CDR2 SNEGSKA (reference sequence). V dropped 6 bases and J dropped 4; count of bases not matched to a gene: 5. This CDR3 is CSALRGAYEQYV. CDR3 bases: TGCAGTGCCCTGCGGGGGGCTTACGAGCAGTACGTC.

This clonotype was observed many times. Here the CDR3 reads CASSTALTGGETQYF. The CDR3 region has the DNA TGTGCCAGCAGTACCGCGCTGACAGGGGGAGAGACCCAGTACTTC. The chain couples TRBV12-3 or TRBV12-4 to TRBJ2-5; 9 bases are shared with TRBD1. This CDR3 comprises 15 residues. V trimming: 5 bases; J trimming: 4 bases; junction bases outside the gene matches: 8.

This clonotype was seen a handful of times. This chain uses TRBV29-1 with TRBJ1-2; maybe TRBD1 (5 bases). The length of the CDR3 is 13 residues. Trimming left V 3 bases short and J 5 bases short, with 13 bases between. Germline CDR1 is SQVTM and CDR2 is ANQGSEA. The CDR3 DNA reads TGCAGCGTTGACCCAGGGAGAGCTTATGGCTACACCTTC. This translates into CSVDPGRAYGYTF.

A note on this clonotype: The junction shows a germline mismatch at one end, possibly a read error. The chain recombines TRBV6-1 with TRBJ2-6, with a possible D match to TRBD2 (7 bases). Germline V gene sequence: CDR1 MNHNS, CDR2 SASEGT. This CDR3 contains 14 residues. CDR3 amino acids: CASTRRGGANVLTF. The CDR3 coding sequence is TGTGCCAGCACCCGAAGGGGGGGGGCCAACGTTCTGACTTTC.

This clonotype was recorded a few times. CDR3 protein: CASSELAGAVYEQYV. For the CDR3, the DNA is TGTGCCAGCAGTGAACTAGCGGGGGCGGTCTACGAGCAGTACGTC. The J gene is TRBJ2-7, the V gene TRBV6-1, with TRBD2 identical over 10 bases. CDR1 and CDR2 (germline): MNHNS, SASEGT. The CDR3 loop spans 15 amino acids. V shed 2 bases, J shed 3 bases, and the junction held 4 bases outside the gene matches.

This clonotype was detected many times. In DNA form, the CDR3 reads TGTGCCATCAGCCTCTCCGGGACGGAAAACTATGGCTACACCTTC. This sequence encodes CAISLSGTENYGYTF. V is TRBV10-3 and J is TRBJ1-2, with D tentatively TRBD1 (5 bases). Trimming stripped 6 bases from V and 2 bases from J, with 16 bases between. CDR1 and CDR2 from the germline V gene are ENHRY and SYGVKD. The length of the CDR3 is 15 residues.

This clonotype was counted between two and nine times. J is TRBJ2-7 and V is TRBV6-5; 7 nucleotides line up with TRBD1. V lost 0 bases to trimming and J lost 8 bases; unmatched junction nucleotides: 10. Germline lookup yields CDR1 MNHEY and CDR2 SVGAGI. The CDR3 extends over 15 amino acids. This chain's CDR3 is CASSYSTGTVVKQYF. The CDR3 DNA reads TGTGCCAGCAGTTACTCGACCGGGACAGTAGTCAAGCAGTACTTC.

This chain joins TRBV6-5 and TRBJ2-7; TRBD1 is a possible D gene (5 bases). CDR1 MNHEY and CDR2 SVGAGI come from the germline V gene. There are 15 residues in the CDR3. Trimming shortened V by 0 bases and J by 3 bases, and 12 bases separated the two germline ends. CDR3 residues: CASSYSPDRLYEQYV. In DNA form, the CDR3 reads TGTGCCAGCAGTTACTCACCCGACAGACTCTACGAGCAGTACGTC.

The rearrangement joins TRBV5-1 to TRBJ1-6; maybe TRBD1 (5 bases). Trimming removed 0 bases from V and 13 bases from J, with 11 bases in between. The CDR3 consists of 13 residues. The germline V gene encodes CDR1 SGHRS and CDR2 YFSETQ. CDR3 bases: TGCGCCAGCAGCTTGGTTCCGGGGGAGCCCCTCCACTTT. Translated, it gives CASSLVPGEPLHF.

This clonotype was recorded a few times. V gene TRBV28 combines with J gene TRBJ2-1; D gene unclear. The CDR3 loop spans 12 amino acids. Trimming removed 6 bases from V and 13 bases from J, with 16 bases in between. CDR1 MDHEN and CDR2 SYDVKM come from the germline V gene. In nucleotides, the CDR3 is TGTGCCAGCAGCCCGGACCGGGCGCTCCAGTTCTTC. This sequence encodes CASSPDRALQFF.

The chain joins TRBV27 to TRBJ2-7, with 9 bases that match TRBD2. The germline gives CDR1 MNHEY, CDR2 SMNVEV (reference sequence). The trim removed 5 bases at V and 0 bases at J, leaving 2 bases unmatched. The CDR3 loop spans 14 amino acids. CDR3 nucleotide sequence: TGTGCCAGCAGTGTTAGCGGGAGCTCCTACGAGCAGTACTTC. This codes for CASSVSGSSYEQYF.

This clonotype was observed many times. This sequence joins TRBV29-1 and TRBJ1-1, with D tentatively TRBD1 (5 bases). The CDR3 spans 12 residues. CDR1 SQVTM and CDR2 ANQGSEA come from the germline V gene. The V and J ends lost 6 bases and 6 bases respectively, with 14 bases between them. CDR3 in amino acids: CSVGTWGAEAFF. The DNA for the CDR3 is TGCAGCGTCGGAACCTGGGGCGCTGAAGCTTTCTTT.

The table lists this clonotype with many counts. V and J are TRBV7-2 and TRBJ1-1; 7 nucleotides align to TRBD1. The ends lost 5 bases at V and 4 bases at J; junction bases unmatched: 7. In germline, CDR1 is SGHTA, CDR2 FQGNSA. CDR3 length: 14 amino acids. The CDR3 loop is CASSRQGRVTEAFF. In DNA form, the CDR3 reads TGTGCCAGCAGCCGACAGGGAAGGGTCACTGAAGCTTTCTTT.

This clonotype showed up many times. The V and J genes are TRBV20-1 and TRBJ2-3, with 14 positions matching TRBD2. Germline trimming cut 5 bases from V and 4 bases from J; bases unmatched to any gene: 11. From germline, CDR1 is DFQATT and CDR2 SNEGSKA (reference sequence). This CDR3 is built from 17 residues. The CDR3: CSAGTSGSGGGADTQYF. CDR3 nucleotides: TGCAGTGCTGGGACTAGCGGGAGCGGCGGAGGGGCAGATACGCAGTATTTT.

This clonotype showed up just a few times. The chain is built from TRBV5-1 and TRBJ2-5, with D unclear. The V gene's germline CDR1 is SGHRS and CDR2 YFSETQ. The V and J ends lost 3 bases and 2 bases respectively, with 2 bases between them. The CDR3 has 11 amino acids. The CDR3 nucleotides are TGCGCCAGCAGCTGGCAAGAGACCCAGTACTTC. Protein: CASSWQETQYF.

This clonotype was observed at least ten times. The gene calls are TRBV28 and TRBJ1-3; no definite D call. Germline CDR1 reads MDHEN; CDR2 reads SYDVKM. Trimming stripped 2 bases from V and 0 bases from J, with 8 bases between. CDR3 length: 15 amino acids. CDR3 in amino acids: CASSLPLRSGNTIYF. The CDR3 DNA sequence: TGTGCCAGCAGTTTACCCCTCCGCTCTGGAAACACCATATATTTT.